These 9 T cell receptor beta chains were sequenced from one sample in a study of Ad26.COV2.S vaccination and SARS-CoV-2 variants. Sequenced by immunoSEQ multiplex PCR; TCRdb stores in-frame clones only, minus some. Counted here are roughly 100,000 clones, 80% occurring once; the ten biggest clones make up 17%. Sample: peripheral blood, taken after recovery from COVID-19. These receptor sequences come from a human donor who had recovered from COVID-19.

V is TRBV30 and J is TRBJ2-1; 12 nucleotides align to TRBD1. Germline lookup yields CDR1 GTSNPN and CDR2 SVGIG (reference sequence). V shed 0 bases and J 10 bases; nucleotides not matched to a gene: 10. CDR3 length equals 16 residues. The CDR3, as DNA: TGTGCCTGGAGTGTACTCCGGGACAGGGGGCAGGGCGAGCAGTTCTTC. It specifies CAWSVLRDRGQGEQFF.

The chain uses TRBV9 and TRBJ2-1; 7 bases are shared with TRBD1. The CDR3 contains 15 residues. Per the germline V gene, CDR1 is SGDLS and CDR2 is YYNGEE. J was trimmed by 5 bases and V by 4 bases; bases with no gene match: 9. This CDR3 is CASSFLTGVNNEQFF. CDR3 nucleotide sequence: TGTGCCAGCAGCTTCCTAACAGGGGTGAACAATGAGCAGTTCTTC.

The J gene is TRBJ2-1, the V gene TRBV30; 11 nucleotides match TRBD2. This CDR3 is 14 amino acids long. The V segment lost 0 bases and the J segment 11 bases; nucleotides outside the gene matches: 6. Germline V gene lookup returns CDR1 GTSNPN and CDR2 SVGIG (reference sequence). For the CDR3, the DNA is TGTGCCTGGAGTGTACTAGCGGGGGACCTTAAGCAGTTCTTC. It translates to CAWSVLAGDLKQFF. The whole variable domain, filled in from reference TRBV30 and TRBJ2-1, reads SQTIHQWPATLVQPVGSPLSLECTVEGTSNPNLYWYRQAAGRGLQLLFYSVGIGQISSEVPQNLSASRPQDRQFILSSKKLLLSDSGFYLCAWSVLAGDLKQFFGPGTRLTVL.

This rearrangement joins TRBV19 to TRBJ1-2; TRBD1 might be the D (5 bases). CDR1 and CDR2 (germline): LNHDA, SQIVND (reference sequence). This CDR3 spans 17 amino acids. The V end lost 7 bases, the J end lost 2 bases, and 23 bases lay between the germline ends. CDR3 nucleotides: TGTGCCAGTATGCCTGCTAGACAGACAAGTCTGAACTATGGCTACACCTTC. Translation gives CASMPARQTSLNYGYTF.

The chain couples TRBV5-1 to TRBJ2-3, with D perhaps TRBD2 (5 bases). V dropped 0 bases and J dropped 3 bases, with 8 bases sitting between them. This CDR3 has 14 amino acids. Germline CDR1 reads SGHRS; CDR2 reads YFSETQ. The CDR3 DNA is TGCGCCAGCAGCTTGGGTGGGAGAACAGATACGCAGTATTTT. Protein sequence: CASSLGGRTDTQYF.

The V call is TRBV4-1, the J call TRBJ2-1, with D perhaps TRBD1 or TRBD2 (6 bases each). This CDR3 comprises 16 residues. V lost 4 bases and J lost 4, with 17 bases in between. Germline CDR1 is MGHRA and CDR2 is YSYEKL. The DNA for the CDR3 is TGCGCCAGCAGCCCAGCCCACAGGAGGGGGTACAATGAGCAGTTCTTC. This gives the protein CASSPAHRRGYNEQFF.

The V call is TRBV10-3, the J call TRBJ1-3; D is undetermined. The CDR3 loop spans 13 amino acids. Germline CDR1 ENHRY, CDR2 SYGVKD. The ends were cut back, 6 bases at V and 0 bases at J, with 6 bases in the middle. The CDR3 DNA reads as TGTGCCATCAGGGGGAGCTCTGGAAACACCATATATTTT. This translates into CAIRGSSGNTIYF.

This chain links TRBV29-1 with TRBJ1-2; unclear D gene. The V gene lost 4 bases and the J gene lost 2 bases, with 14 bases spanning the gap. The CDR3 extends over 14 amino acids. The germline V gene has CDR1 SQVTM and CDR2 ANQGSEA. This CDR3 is CSVGERVQNYGYTF. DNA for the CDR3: TGCAGCGTTGGGGAGCGGGTACAAAACTATGGCTACACCTTC.

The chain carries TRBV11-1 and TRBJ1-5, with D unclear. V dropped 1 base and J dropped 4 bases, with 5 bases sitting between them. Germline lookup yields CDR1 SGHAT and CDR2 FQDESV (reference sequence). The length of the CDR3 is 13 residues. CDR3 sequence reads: CASSLGRNQPQHF. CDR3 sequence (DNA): TGTGCCAGCAGCTTAGGTCGTAATCAGCCCCAGCATTTT.